This is a list of T cell receptor beta chains from one sample in a study of T cell responses to AZD1222 COVID-19 vaccine. Only in-frame clones appear in the TCRdb table, and some are missing; sequencing was by immunoSEQ multiplex PCR. The sample has around 120,000 clones; over 85% are singletons. The input for sequencing was peripheral blood, taken 28 days after the second AZD1222 dose. These receptor sequences come from an adult who received the AZD1222 COVID-19 vaccine. The CDR3 runs from the conserved cysteine through the conserved F or W. The D gene is left open where the match is weak. Where a row states a size, it is once, few, many or the class of an expanded clone; other rows omit it.

j_call | clone_size | v_call | d_call | cdr3_aa | cdr3_nt
TRBJ2-1 | NA | TRBV7-2 | NA | CASSPRTLLNEQFF | TGTGCCAGCAGCCCGCGGACCCTTTTGAATGAGCAGTTCTTC
TRBJ1-6 | few | TRBV24-1 | TRBD1 | CAATLKVGQGNSPLHF | TGTGCCGCCACGCTTAAGGTGGGACAGGGAAATTCACCCCTCCACTTT
TRBJ2-2 | NA | TRBV7-8 | NA | CASSLALGFGTGELFF | TGTGCCAGCAGCTTAGCGCTGGGATTCGGCACCGGGGAGCTGTTTTTT
TRBJ1-5 | NA | TRBV9 | TRBD1 | CASSSRADRAQPQHF | TGTGCCAGCAGCAGCCGAGCGGACAGGGCGCAGCCCCAGCATTTT
TRBJ2-1 | NA | TRBV10-1 | TRBD2 | CASSESLRWTSGRAFYNEQFF | TGCGCCAGCAGTGAGTCTCTTAGATGGACCAGCGGGAGGGCCTTCTACAATGAGCAGTTCTTC
TRBJ1-6 | NA | TRBV7-9 | NA | CASSSNNSPLHF | TGTGCCAGCAGCTCCAATAATTCACCCCTCCACTTT
TRBJ1-5 | NA | TRBV19 | NA | CASNRRGGNQPQHF | TGTGCCAGTAATCGACGGGGGGGCAATCAGCCCCAGCATTTT
TRBJ2-5 | NA | TRBV18 | NA | CASSPPAGGGETQYF | TGTGCCAGCTCACCGCCGGCAGGGGGAGGAGAGACCCAGTACTTC
TRBJ2-3 | NA | TRBV7-9 | TRBD1 | CASSRQGTDTQYF | TGTGCCAGCAGCCGACAGGGGACAGATACGCAGTATTTT
TRBJ2-2 | NA | TRBV11-3 | TRBD1 | CASSRRDRGSGELFF | TGTGCCAGCAGCCGCCGGGACAGGGGTTCCGGGGAGCTGTTTTTT
TRBJ1-5 | NA | TRBV6-6 | TRBD1 | CASSQGTVNQPQHF | TGTGCCAGCAGCCAAGGGACAGTCAATCAGCCCCAGCATTTT
TRBJ1-3 | NA | TRBV27 | TRBD1 | CASSSRTGFGNTIYF | TGTGCCAGCAGTTCCCGGACAGGGTTTGGAAACACCATATATTTT
TRBJ2-3 | NA | TRBV7-3 | NA | CASSSQSTDTQYF | TGTGCCAGCAGCTCACAGAGCACAGATACGCAGTATTTT
TRBJ1-1 | NA | TRBV18 | NA | CASSDPGALGTEAFF | TGTGCCAGCTCAGACCCGGGGGCTTTGGGGACTGAAGCTTTCTTT
TRBJ1-6 | NA | TRBV27 | TRBD1 | CASGLDRGNSPLHF | TGTGCCAGCGGATTAGACAGGGGAAACTCACCCCTCCACTTT
TRBJ2-7 | NA | TRBV19 | TRBD2 | CASSIEVGLAVEQYF | TGTGCCAGTAGTATAGAAGTAGGGCTAGCGGTGGAGCAGTACTTC
TRBJ1-1 | NA | TRBV9 | NA | CASSVEPLNTEAFF | TGTGCCAGCAGCGTAGAACCCTTGAACACTGAAGCTTTCTTT
TRBJ1-2 | once | TRBV6-6 | NA | CASSQASKGYTF | TGTGCCAGCAGTCAGGCCAGTAAGGGCTACACCTTC
TRBJ1-5 | NA | TRBV19 | NA | CASSQLGAGAEGPQHF | TGTGCCAGTAGTCAGTTGGGGGCAGGGGCCGAAGGGCCCCAGCATTTT
TRBJ2-1 | NA | TRBV5-1 | TRBD1 | CASSFRDRDYNEQFF | TGCGCCAGCAGCTTTCGGGACAGGGATTACAATGAGCAGTTCTTC
TRBJ2-5 | NA | TRBV9 | TRBD2 | CASSGGTSGRETQYF | TGTGCCAGCAGCGGCGGGACTAGCGGGAGGGAGACCCAGTACTTC
TRBJ2-1 | NA | TRBV6-5 | NA | CASSYGQSYNEQFF | TGTGCCAGCAGTTACGGGCAATCTTACAATGAGCAGTTCTTC
TRBJ2-3 | once | TRBV3-1/TRBV3-2 | NA | CASSRRSTSRGGTDTQYF | TGTGCCAGCAGCCGACGGTCGACTAGCAGGGGGGGCACAGATACGCAGTATTTT
TRBJ1-2 | NA | TRBV3-1/TRBV3-2 | NA | CASSQGAQYGYTF | TGTGCCAGCAGCCAAGGAGCCCAGTATGGCTACACCTTC
TRBJ2-5 | once | TRBV11-3 | NA | CASSLGRQETQYF | TGTGCCAGCAGCCTAGGCCGACAAGAGACCCAGTACTTC
TRBJ2-7 | NA | TRBV30 | NA | CAWSAWNDREQYF | TGTGCCTGGAGTGCATGGAACGATCGGGAGCAGTACTTC
TRBJ2-1 | NA | TRBV15 | TRBD2 | CATSTNQRGSSYNEQFF | TGTGCCACCAGCACCAATCAGCGGGGAAGCTCCTACAATGAGCAGTTCTTC
TRBJ2-2 | NA | TRBV18 | NA | CASSPSTGELFF | TGTGCCAGCTCACCCAGCACCGGGGAGCTGTTTTTT
TRBJ1-1 | once | TRBV28 | NA | CASSSVGGATEAFF | TGTGCCAGCAGTTCTGTGGGGGGCGCCACTGAAGCTTTCTTT
TRBJ2-6 | NA | TRBV19 | TRBD1 | CASTAGTGAGANVLTF | TGTGCCAGTACCGCCGGGACAGGGGCTGGGGCCAACGTCCTGACTTTC
TRBJ2-2 | NA | TRBV30 | NA | CAWDGDGGELFF | TGTGCCTGGGATGGGGATGGCGGGGAGCTGTTTTTT
TRBJ1-4 | NA | TRBV11-3 | TRBD1 | CASSSRDSEFEKLFF | TGTGCCAGCAGCTCCCGGGACAGCGAATTTGAAAAACTGTTTTTT
TRBJ2-7 | NA | TRBV28 | TRBD2 | CASSLLAGVIGQYF | TGTGCCAGCAGTTTGCTAGCGGGAGTTATAGGGCAGTACTTC
TRBJ1-2 | NA | TRBV3-1/TRBV3-2 | NA | CASSQWGGNYGYTF | TGTGCCAGCAGTCAGTGGGGGGGGAACTATGGCTACACCTTC
TRBJ2-1 | NA | TRBV18 | TRBD2 | CASSPRLAENNEQFF | TGTGCCAGCTCACCAAGACTAGCGGAGAACAATGAGCAGTTCTTC
TRBJ1-5 | NA | TRBV2 | NA | CASSLGTQGRRPQHF | TGTGCCAGCAGCCTCGGGACCCAGGGCCGTCGGCCCCAGCATTTT
TRBJ2-7 | NA | TRBV24-1 | NA | CATSESHRSTYEQYF | TGTGCCACCAGTGAATCGCACAGGTCCACCTACGAGCAGTACTTC
TRBJ2-3 | NA | TRBV29-1 | NA | CSAPLRGLTDTQYF | TGCAGCGCACCTCTGAGGGGACTCACAGATACGCAGTATTTT
TRBJ1-3 | NA | TRBV30 | NA | CAWRRSDRSSGNTIYF | TGTGCCTGGAGACGGTCGGACCGCAGCTCTGGAAACACCATATATTTT
TRBJ2-5 | NA | TRBV6-2/TRBV6-3 | NA | CASGPGPQETQYF | TGTGCCAGCGGCCCCGGACCCCAAGAGACCCAGTACTTC
TRBJ1-2 | NA | TRBV6-5 | NA | CASRQGYGYTF | TGTGCCAGCAGACAGGGCTATGGCTACACCTTC
TRBJ1-5 | NA | TRBV28 | NA | CASSLLLEDVGNQPQHF | TGTGCCAGCAGCCTGCTTTTGGAGGATGTGGGCAATCAGCCCCAGCATTTT
TRBJ2-7 | NA | TRBV4-3 | NA | CASSIPDLDEQYF | TGCGCCAGCAGCATCCCCGACCTAGACGAGCAGTACTTC
TRBJ1-5 | NA | TRBV7-8 | TRBD1 | CASSLTPGGGQPQHF | TGTGCCAGCAGCTTAACCCCAGGGGGTGGTCAGCCCCAGCATTTT
TRBJ1-3 | NA | TRBV9 | NA | CASSLNSGNTIYF | TGTGCCAGCAGCCTAAACTCTGGAAACACCATATATTTT
TRBJ1-5 | NA | TRBV19 | TRBD1 | CASSRTGGGSNQPQHF | TGTGCCAGTAGTCGGACAGGGGGCGGGAGCAATCAGCCCCAGCATTTT
TRBJ1-1 | NA | TRBV3-1/TRBV3-2 | NA | CASNLRQENTEAFF | TGTGCCAGCAACTTAAGACAGGAGAACACTGAAGCTTTCTTT
TRBJ1-1 | NA | TRBV30 | NA | CAWSVQSGTEAFF | TGTGCCTGGAGTGTACAGAGCGGAACTGAAGCTTTCTTT
TRBJ2-7 | NA | TRBV14 | NA | CASSQEIAVGYEQYF | TGTGCCAGCAGCCAAGAAATAGCGGTGGGGTACGAGCAGTACTTC
TRBJ2-7 | once | TRBV9 | TRBD2 | CASSVAGAGAGVAEQYF | TGTGCCAGCAGCGTAGCTGGGGCGGGAGCGGGAGTCGCCGAGCAGTACTTC
TRBJ1-2 | NA | TRBV5-4 | TRBD1 | CASSLGGWTGIVNYGYTF | TGTGCCAGCAGTCTTGGTGGCTGGACAGGGATCGTTAACTATGGCTACACCTTC
TRBJ2-1 | NA | TRBV28 | TRBD1 | CASSRDSLYNEQFF | TGTGCCAGCAGCCGGGACAGCCTATACAATGAGCAGTTCTTC